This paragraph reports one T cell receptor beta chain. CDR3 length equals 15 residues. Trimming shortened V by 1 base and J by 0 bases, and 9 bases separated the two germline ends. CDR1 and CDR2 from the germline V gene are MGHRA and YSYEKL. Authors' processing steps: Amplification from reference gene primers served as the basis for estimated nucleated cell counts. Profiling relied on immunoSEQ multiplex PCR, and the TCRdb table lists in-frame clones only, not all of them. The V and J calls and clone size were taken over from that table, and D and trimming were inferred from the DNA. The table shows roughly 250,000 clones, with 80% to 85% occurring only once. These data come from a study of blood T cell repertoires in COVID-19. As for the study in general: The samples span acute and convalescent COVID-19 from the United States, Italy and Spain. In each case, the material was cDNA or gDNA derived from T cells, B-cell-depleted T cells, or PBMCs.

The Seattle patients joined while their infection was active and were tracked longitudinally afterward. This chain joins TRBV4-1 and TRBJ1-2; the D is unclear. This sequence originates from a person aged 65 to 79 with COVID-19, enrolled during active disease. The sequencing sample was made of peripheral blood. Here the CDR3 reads CASSQASSSNYGYTF. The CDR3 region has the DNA TGCGCCAGCAGCCAAGCGAGTTCATCTAACTATGGCTACACCTTC.